A single sample gave rise to the 26 T cell receptor beta chains below, sequenced in a study of blood T cell repertoires in COVID-19. TCRdb's table, derived via immunoSEQ multiplex PCR, lists solely in-frame clones and lacks some. The sample consists of around 70,000 clones, about 88% of them appearing once. The material sequenced was peripheral blood. The receptors come from a man in his fifties or sixties with acute or convalescent COVID-19.

The rearrangement uses TRBV6-2 or TRBV6-3 and TRBJ2-3; the match to TRBD1 covers 7 bases. Germline V CDR1 and CDR2: MNHEY, SVGEGT. V shed 0 bases, J shed 0 bases, and the junction held 6 bases outside the gene matches. This CDR3 spans 17 amino acids. The CDR3 loop is CASSYSRTGSSTDTQYF. Written as DNA, the CDR3 is TGTGCCAGCAGTTACTCGAGGACAGGATCTAGCACAGATACGCAGTATTTT.

The chain couples TRBV11-3 to TRBJ2-5; 8 nucleotides align to TRBD1. V dropped 4 bases and J dropped 5; count of bases not matched to a gene: 6. The V gene's germline CDR1 is SGHNT and CDR2 YENEEA. The CDR3 is made up of 14 amino acids. CDR3 nucleotides: TGTGCCAGCAGCTCTACCAGGGGGCGGGAGACCCAGTACTTC. Protein sequence: CASSSTRGRETQYF.

The chain uses TRBV18 and TRBJ1-6; no firm D call. The germline V gene has CDR1 KGHSH and CDR2 LQKENI. The CDR3 is 17 residues long. Trimming left V 3 bases short and J 6 bases short, with 18 bases between. The CDR3 region is CASSPRDPGASNSPLHF. In DNA, the CDR3 is TGTGCCAGCTCACCGCGGGATCCGGGAGCTTCTAATTCACCCCTCCACTTT.

The CDR3 DNA sequence: TGTGCCAGCAGTCCGATTGGAGGACAGGCCTATGGCTACACCTTC. This sequence encodes CASSPIGGQAYGYTF. The chain recombines TRBV6-5 with TRBJ1-2; TRBD1 matches 7 bases. The CDR3 extends over 15 amino acids. Per the germline V gene, CDR1 is MNHEY and CDR2 is SVGAGI. V shed 5 bases, J shed 4 bases, and the junction held 10 bases outside the gene matches.

The count of this clone is one. This chain joins TRBV7-9 and TRBJ2-3, with 11 bases lining up with TRBD2. The V segment lost 1 base and the J segment 5 bases; nucleotides outside the gene matches: 5. The CDR3 is made up of 16 amino acids. Germline V gene sequence: CDR1 SEHNR, CDR2 FQNEAQ (reference sequence). Here the CDR3 DNA reads TGTGCCAGCAGCTTAGGTGTACTAGCGGGAGAAGATACGCAGTATTTT. Translation: CASSLGVLAGEDTQYF. Complete variable domain (other parts from reference TRBV7-9 and TRBJ2-3): DTGVSQNPRHKITKRGQNVTFRCDPISEHNRLYWYRQTLGQGPEFLTYFQNEAQLEKSRLLSDRFSAERPKGSFSTLEIQRTEQGDSAMYLCASSLGVLAGEDTQYFGPGTRLTVL.

This clone was found once. V is TRBV6-5 and J is TRBJ1-1; no reliable D call. Trimming took 5 bases from V and 4 from J, leaving 8 bases between them. The CDR3 has 12 amino acids. Germline V lookup: CDR1 MNHEY, CDR2 SVGAGI. The CDR3 nucleotides are TGTGCCAGCAGTCCTTGGGCCACTGAAGCTTTCTTT. It translates to CASSPWATEAFF.

The V gene is TRBV7-9, the J gene TRBJ2-5; 10 positions agree with TRBD1. Germline CDR1 reads SEHNR; CDR2 reads FQNEAQ (reference sequence). The CDR3 has 15 amino acids. V lost 5 bases to trimming and J lost 2 bases; unmatched junction nucleotides: 5. The CDR3, as DNA: TGTGCCAGCAGCCCGGGACAGGGGACACAAGAGACCCAGTACTTC. Translation: CASSPGQGTQETQYF.

This rearrangement joins TRBV30 to TRBJ2-7; D is perhaps TRBD2 (6 bases). Germline V lookup: CDR1 GTSNPN, CDR2 SVGIG (reference sequence). The CDR3 has 15 amino acids. Trimming cost V 3 bases and J 1 base, with 16 bases left between them. For the CDR3, the DNA is TGTGCCTGGAGCCCACCGGGGAGGCCTTCCTACGAGCAGTACGTC. Translation gives CAWSPPGRPSYEQYV.

The rearrangement joins TRBV28 to TRBJ2-7, with 11 bases lining up with TRBD2. CDR3 length: 16 amino acids. Germline-derived CDR1 and CDR2 are MDHEN and SYDVKM. The J segment lost 2 bases and the V segment lost 6 bases, leaving 9 bases of the junction unmatched. DNA for the CDR3: TGTGCCAGCAGCCCATTGTTTAGCGGGAGGGCCTACGAGCAGTACTTC. It translates to CASSPLFSGRAYEQYF.

The V gene is TRBV5-5, the J gene TRBJ2-7, with TRBD2 matching over 7 bases. The V gene end was trimmed by 4 bases and the J gene end by 3 bases; junction bases not matched to a gene: 13. CDR1 is SGHKS, CDR2 YYEKEE, per germline (reference sequence). The CDR3 loop spans 16 amino acids. DNA of the CDR3: TGTGCCAGCAGCCCATGGGGGGGGGTCTCGAACTACGAGCAGTACGTC. This codes for CASSPWGGVSNYEQYV.

The chain joins TRBV2 to TRBJ1-5; TRBD1 matches at 8 bases. Per the germline V gene, CDR1 is SNHLY and CDR2 is FYNNEI. The CDR3 covers 14 residues. Trimming at V came to 4 bases and at J to 5 bases, leaving 4 bases not matched to a gene. The CDR3 sequence is CASSVGRGHQPQHF. The CDR3 DNA reads TGTGCCAGCAGTGTTGGCAGGGGGCATCAGCCCCAGCATTTT.

The chain joins TRBV4-3 to TRBJ1-6; weak D call: TRBD1 (5 bases). Trimming took off 5 bases at V and 9 bases at J, with 20 bases between the two ends. CDR1 and CDR2 from the germline V gene are LGHNA and YSLEER. CDR3 length: 16 amino acids. CDR3 protein: CASSLGVTQPGSPLHF. The CDR3 coding sequence is TGCGCCAGCAGCTTAGGGGTTACACAGCCTGGTTCACCCCTCCACTTT.

Only one count was recorded for this clone. The chain carries TRBV6-2 or TRBV6-3 and TRBJ2-7; D may be TRBD1 (6 bases). The CDR3 contains 12 residues. The V end was cut by 5 bases, the J end by 5 bases, with 10 bases between. Germline values: CDR1 MNHEY, CDR2 SVGEGT. The CDR3 DNA sequence: TGTGCCAGCAGTCCCGGGACAAACGAGCAGTACGTC. Residues: CASSPGTNEQYV.

The chain has TRBV28 and TRBJ2-5, with 9 bases identical to TRBD1. CDR3 length: 15 residues. V dropped 5 bases and J dropped 5; count of bases not matched to a gene: 9. Germline CDR1 MDHEN, CDR2 SYDVKM. The CDR3 sequence: CASSGGTGRRETQYF. In DNA form, the CDR3 reads TGTGCCAGCAGTGGGGGGACAGGGAGGCGGGAGACCCAGTACTTC.

This clone was seen once. The V and J genes are TRBV3-1 (or the pseudogene TRBV3-2) and TRBJ2-2; D might be TRBD1 (7 bases). Trimming removed 6 bases from V and 6 bases from J, with 11 bases in between. CDR1 and CDR2 (germline): LGHDT, YNNKEL (reference sequence). The CDR3 consists of 13 residues. DNA of the CDR3: TGTGCCAGCAGACTCAGGGGGGCCGGGGAGCTGTTTTTT. Its translation: CASRLRGAGELFF.

The genes are TRBV4-3 and TRBJ1-4; unclear D gene. Germline-derived CDR1 and CDR2 are LGHNA and YSLEER. The CDR3 totals 15 residues. V was trimmed by 5 bases and J by 8 bases, leaving 18 bases between them. CDR3 sequence reads: CASSANLGRDEKLFF. CDR3 sequence (DNA): TGCGCCAGCAGCGCCAATTTGGGGAGAGACGAAAAACTGTTTTTT.

The chain carries TRBV6-5 and TRBJ2-1; 7 nucleotides agree with TRBD1. The ends lost 4 bases at V and 6 bases at J; junction bases unmatched: 3. Per germline, CDR1 MNHEY and CDR2 SVGAGI. The CDR3 runs to 13 residues. The CDR3 spells CASSLTGTNEQFF. The DNA of the CDR3 is TGTGCCAGCAGTTTGACAGGGACCAATGAGCAGTTCTTC.

This clone was picked up one time. The genes are TRBV3-1 (or the pseudogene TRBV3-2) and TRBJ1-4; the match to TRBD1 covers 7 bases. Germline-derived CDR1 and CDR2 are LGHDT and YNNKEL (reference sequence). J lost 6 bases, V lost 2 bases, and 6 bases had no gene match. The CDR3 covers 15 residues. CDR3 residues: CASSQFQGVDEKLFF. In nucleotides, the CDR3 is TGTGCCAGCAGCCAATTTCAGGGGGTTGATGAAAAACTGTTTTTT.

The CDR3 nucleotides read TGCGCCAGCAGCTTACGAGTACTAGCGGCGCGGGCAGATACGCAGTATTTT. Its translation: CASSLRVLAARADTQYF. V and J are TRBV5-1 and TRBJ2-3; the match to TRBD2 covers 8 bases. The CDR3 contains 17 residues. The germline gives CDR1 SGHRS, CDR2 YFSETQ. The V segment lost 2 bases and the J segment 4 bases; nucleotides outside the gene matches: 12.

V gene TRBV30 combines with J gene TRBJ1-1; D call uncertain. There are 11 residues in the CDR3. Germline CDR1 and CDR2: GTSNPN and SVGIG (reference sequence). The V gene lost 1 base and the J gene lost 5 bases, with 5 bases spanning the gap. The CDR3 loop reads CAWSGRTEAFF. For the CDR3, the DNA is TGTGCCTGGAGTGGGAGGACTGAAGCTTTCTTT. Supplemented by reference TRBV30 and TRBJ1-1, the full variable domain reads SQTIHQWPATLVQPVGSPLSLECTVEGTSNPNLYWYRQAAGRGLQLLFYSVGIGQISSEVPQNLSASRPQDRQFILSSKKLLLSDSGFYLCAWSGRTEAFFGQGTRLTVV.

The CDR3 region has the DNA TGTGCCAGCAGTTACTCGATACTTCCGCGGGGCAAATATCCTCGGAACACTGAAGCTTTCTTT. This codes for CASSYSILPRGKYPRNTEAFF. This rearrangement joins TRBV6-2 or TRBV6-3 to TRBJ1-1; D is perhaps TRBD1 (5 bases). The V gene's germline CDR1 is MNHEY and CDR2 SVGEGT. The V and J ends lost 0 bases and 1 base respectively, with 27 bases between them. The CDR3 spans 21 residues.

This chain links TRBV11-2 with TRBJ1-6; a possible D gene is TRBD1 (6 bases). Trimming cost V 5 bases and J 10 bases, with 9 bases left between them. CDR1 SGHAT and CDR2 FQNNGV come from the germline V gene. CDR3 length equals 12 residues. The CDR3, as DNA: TGTGCCAGCAGCACAGGGACCTCACCCCTCCACTTT. It encodes CASSTGTSPLHF.

The chain joins TRBV3-1 (or the pseudogene TRBV3-2) to TRBJ2-5; TRBD2 aligns across 9 bases. Germline V gene data show CDR1 as LGHDT and CDR2 as YNNKEL (reference sequence). With V trimmed by 1 base and J by 5 bases, 5 bases remained unmatched. This CDR3 comprises 15 residues. For the CDR3, the DNA is TGTGCCAGCAGCCAAGGGGGACTAGCCGCCGAGACCCAGTACTTC. As protein: CASSQGGLAAETQYF.

In regard to this clone: Other DNA sequences of this sample code for an identical CDR3. The CDR3 bases are TGTGCCAGCAGCCCAGGAAGAACTGGAAACACCATATATTTT. Its translation is CASSPGRTGNTIYF. J is TRBJ1-3 and V is TRBV7-9; no firm D call. Germline V lookup: CDR1 SEHNR, CDR2 FQNEAQ (reference sequence). Between the trimmed V and J ends, which lost 5 bases and 2 bases, there was a span of 10 bases. The CDR3 runs to 14 residues.

The chain employs TRBV9 and TRBJ1-2; 10 bases fit TRBD1. This CDR3 has 14 residues. Germline-derived CDR1 and CDR2 are SGDLS and YYNGEE. V shed 0 bases, J shed 4 bases, and the junction held 0 bases outside the gene matches. In DNA, the CDR3 is TGTGCCAGCAGCGTAGGACAGGGGGCCTATGGCTACACCTTC. Translating gives CASSVGQGAYGYTF.

This clone has just a few counts. The chain recombines TRBV7-8 with TRBJ2-2; D unresolved. With 3 bases removed from V and 6 bases from J, the gap between germline ends came to 5 bases. CDR1 is SGHVS, CDR2 FQNEAQ, per germline. CDR3 length equals 12 residues. The CDR3 spells CASSFYAGELFF. For the CDR3, the DNA is TGTGCCAGCAGCTTTTATGCCGGGGAGCTGTTTTTT.